Sequencing of this T cell receptor (beta chain) was carried out in a study of neurological immune-mediated disorders. Time point specified: technical triplicate 3. J was trimmed by 0 bases and V by 3 bases; bases with no gene match: 8. Germline V gives CDR1 ENHRY, CDR2 SYGVKD. CDR3 length: 17 amino acids. TCRdb ran MiXCR on the 5' RACE reads and lists one entry per CDR3 protein. The sample shows some 48,000 distinct CDR3 sequences, about 22% of them seen only once. The sequencing input was PBMCs. The TCR sequence derives from a man between 60 and 75 years old with HTLV-1-associated myelopathy (HAM/TSP). This sequence joins TRBV10-3 and TRBJ2-1, with 7 bases aligning to TRBD2. The CDR3 loop is CAISDSYGRGSYNEQFF. In nucleotides, the CDR3 is TGTGCCATCAGTGATAGTTATGGGAGGGGCTCCTACAATGAGCAGTTCTTC.